The 24 T cell receptor beta chains below were found in one sample sequenced in a study of OX40 agonist ivuxolimab in advanced cancers. Here immunoSEQ multiplex PCR was the method, and the copy in TCRdb shows in-frame clones only, minus some. The data show about 59,000 clones, around nine tenths seen once. The input for sequencing was CD4+ or CD8+ T cells sorted from blood, taken in a trial of the OX40 agonist ivuxolimab. The receptors stem from an adult with an advanced solid tumor such as melanoma, head and neck, liver or kidney cancer.

This chain joins TRBV4-3 and TRBJ2-1; weak D call: TRBD1 (5 bases). Germline loops: CDR1 LGHNA, CDR2 YSLEER. The CDR3 extends over 15 amino acids. Trimming took off 0 bases at V and 3 bases at J, with 9 bases between the two ends. The CDR3, as DNA: TGCGCCAGCAGCCAAGAAAGGGGTGTCTACAATGAGCAGTTCTTC. It translates to CASSQERGVYNEQFF.

The V and J genes are TRBV7-9 and TRBJ1-2; D unclear. V was shortened by 1 base and J by 7 bases, with 7 bases between the two germline ends. The CDR3 has 12 amino acids. The germline V gene has CDR1 SEHNR and CDR2 FQNEAQ (reference sequence). The CDR3: CASSLGEGGYTF. In DNA form, the CDR3 reads TGTGCCAGCAGCTTAGGGGAGGGTGGCTACACCTTC.

The chain combines TRBV4-3 with TRBJ2-5; 9 positions match TRBD2. From germline, CDR1 is LGHNA and CDR2 YSLEER. This CDR3 comprises 14 residues. V trimming: 4 bases; J trimming: 4 bases; junction bases outside the gene matches: 4. In DNA, the CDR3 is TGCGCCAGCAGCCTAGCGGGGGTAGGAGAGACCCAGTACTTC. Translation: CASSLAGVGETQYF.

This rearrangement joins TRBV18 to TRBJ1-3; no clear D. Germline CDR1 reads KGHSH; CDR2 reads LQKENI. The CDR3 runs 15 residues. V lost 4 bases to trimming and J lost 4 bases, with 14 bases between them. The CDR3 spells CASSLKGTDGNTIYF. Written as DNA, the CDR3 is TGTGCCAGCTCACTAAAGGGCACTGACGGAAACACCATATATTTT.

V usage is TRBV19 and J usage is TRBJ1-5, with TRBD1 matching over 9 bases. This CDR3 region has 15 residues. V shed 0 bases, J shed 11 bases, and the junction held 8 bases outside the gene matches. CDR1 and CDR2 from the germline V gene are LNHDA and SQIVND (reference sequence). The CDR3 sequence: CASSIEGQGSRAQHF. The CDR3 DNA follows: TGTGCCAGTAGTATAGAGGGACAGGGTTCGAGGGCCCAGCATTTT.

The chain uses TRBV5-1 and TRBJ2-2; the match to TRBD1 covers 7 bases. The V gene end was trimmed by 5 bases and the J gene end by 6 bases; junction bases not matched to a gene: 7. This CDR3 comprises 14 residues. Germline-derived CDR1 and CDR2 are SGHRS and YFSETQ. In DNA, the CDR3 is TGCGCCAGCAGGCCGACAGGGAGAGCCGGGGAGCTGTTTTTT. This encodes CASRPTGRAGELFF.

V gene TRBV30 combines with J gene TRBJ1-4; no definite D call. CDR3 length: 15 residues. The V gene's germline CDR1 is GTSNPN and CDR2 SVGIG (reference sequence). V lost 2 bases and J 8 bases, leaving 18 bases between the germline ends. CDR3 in amino acids: CAWSPLGRAEEKLFF. The CDR3 nucleotides are TGTGCCTGGAGTCCCCTAGGAAGGGCGGAGGAAAAACTGTTTTTT. Combining the CDR3 with reference TRBV30 and TRBJ1-4 gives the whole variable domain SQTIHQWPATLVQPVGSPLSLECTVEGTSNPNLYWYRQAAGRGLQLLFYSVGIGQISSEVPQNLSASRPQDRQFILSSKKLLLSDSGFYLCAWSPLGRAEEKLFFGSGTQLSVL.

The genes are TRBV11-3 and TRBJ2-7; TRBD1 matches 10 bases. V was pared by 7 bases and J by 3 bases, with 6 bases of the junction left unmatched. The CDR3 runs to 14 residues. Germline-derived CDR1 and CDR2 are SGHNT and YENEEA. The CDR3 loop reads CASTRTGGGYEQYF. For the CDR3, the DNA is TGTGCCAGCACAAGGACAGGGGGGGGCTACGAGCAGTACTTC. The variable domain in full, completed from reference TRBV11-3 and TRBJ2-7, reads EAGVVQSPRYKIIEKKQPVAFWCNPISGHNTLYWYLQNLGQGPELLIRYENEEAVDDSQLPKDRFSAERLKGVDSTLKIQPAELGDSAVYLCASTRTGGGYEQYFGPGTRLTVT.

This clone was observed once. V and J are TRBV7-6 and TRBJ2-7; 8 bases align to TRBD2. Germline lookup yields CDR1 SGHVS and CDR2 FNYEAQ. The CDR3 extends over 14 amino acids. V lost 4 bases, J lost 2 bases, and 4 bases stayed unmatched. The CDR3 nucleotides are TGTGCCAGCAGCTCGGGACTAGAACCCTACGAGCAGTACTTC. The encoded protein is CASSSGLEPYEQYF.

The gene calls are TRBV4-1 and TRBJ2-2; 14 nucleotides agree with TRBD2. Germline CDR1 is MGHRA and CDR2 is YSYEKL. V shed 1 base and J 5 bases; nucleotides not matched to a gene: 6. This CDR3 has 18 amino acids. CDR3 bases: TGCGCCAGCAGCCAAGGGGGACTAGCGGGAGTCGGGACCGGGGAGCTGTTTTTT. Its protein is CASSQGGLAGVGTGELFF.

The chain carries TRBV9 and TRBJ2-5, with unresolved D. Trimming stripped 0 bases from V and 2 bases from J, with 14 bases between. CDR1 and CDR2 (germline): SGDLS, YYNGEE. The CDR3 is 16 amino acids. CDR3 DNA: TGTGCCAGCAGCGTAGGAGGACGCCCACATCAAGAGACCCAGTACTTC. Residues: CASSVGGRPHQETQYF.

This clone was seen once. The chain recombines TRBV7-8 with TRBJ2-5, with TRBD1 matching 10 bases. CDR1 SGHVS and CDR2 FQNEAQ come from the germline V gene. Trimming cost V 5 bases and J 6 bases; bases outside gene matches: 6. The length of the CDR3 is 14 residues. DNA of the CDR3: TGTGCCAGCAGCCCTCGGGACAGGGGACAGACCCAGTACTTC. Its translation: CASSPRDRGQTQYF.

The V gene is TRBV28, the J gene TRBJ1-1; 8 nucleotides match TRBD1. V lost 6 bases and J lost 5; bases outside the gene matches: 8. CDR3 size: 14 residues. The germline gives CDR1 MDHEN, CDR2 SYDVKM. The CDR3 region has the DNA TGTGCCAGCAGGCCCAGGGGGCGAGGAACTGAAGCTTTCTTT. Translating it yields CASRPRGRGTEAFF.

This rearrangement joins TRBV7-3 to TRBJ2-1; tentatively, D is TRBD1 (7 bases). V was pared by 2 bases and J by 5 bases, with 10 bases between. Germline V lookup: CDR1 SGHTA, CDR2 FQGTGA. There are 14 residues in the CDR3. The chain's CDR3 is CASSLRRGHNEQFF. The CDR3 DNA reads TGTGCCAGCAGCTTACGGAGGGGGCACAATGAGCAGTTCTTC.

The rearrangement uses TRBV10-3 and TRBJ2-7; 9 bases line up with TRBD2. Trimming removed 6 bases from V and 4 bases from J; junction bases left unmatched: 7. Germline lookup yields CDR1 ENHRY and CDR2 SYGVKD. This CDR3 has 14 amino acids. DNA for the CDR3: TGTGCCATCAGCTCGACTAGCGGTGGGTACGAGCAGTACTTC. This gives the protein CAISSTSGGYEQYF.

The V and J genes are TRBV4-3 and TRBJ2-7; TRBD1 aligns across 9 bases. V dropped 4 bases and J dropped 2; count of bases not matched to a gene: 6. This CDR3 is built from 15 residues. Per germline, CDR1 LGHNA and CDR2 YSLEER. CDR3: CASSLSGQGPYEQYF. As DNA, the CDR3 is TGCGCCAGCAGCCTCTCGGGACAGGGTCCCTACGAGCAGTACTTC.

The chain is built from TRBV5-1 and TRBJ1-5; D uncertain. V shed 2 bases and J shed 3 bases, with 9 bases lying between them. Germline V gene data show CDR1 as SGHRS and CDR2 as YFSETQ. This CDR3 has 14 amino acids. The CDR3 protein is CASSLGGNNQPQHF. The CDR3 coding sequence is TGCGCCAGCAGCTTAGGAGGCAACAATCAGCCCCAGCATTTT.

As concerns this clone: At one end the junction does not follow the germline gene, possibly because of a read error. Additional DNA sequences in this sample encode the identical CDR3. The chain carries TRBV20-1 and TRBJ1-1; D is ambiguous. Germline values: CDR1 DFQATT, CDR2 SNEGSKA (reference sequence). CDR3 length: 11 amino acids. The CDR3 nucleotides are TGCAGTGCTAGAGAGGCCACTGAAGCTTTCTTC. Its protein is CSAREATEAFF.

This chain connects TRBV5-1 to TRBJ2-2; 12 nucleotides agree with TRBD2. Germline values: CDR1 SGHRS, CDR2 YFSETQ. The ends lost 3 bases at V and 4 bases at J; junction bases unmatched: 4. This CDR3 is built from 16 residues. CDR3 residues: CASSSMTSGSTGELFF. In DNA, the CDR3 is TGCGCCAGCAGCTCGATGACTAGCGGGAGCACCGGGGAGCTGTTTTTT.

The V and J genes are TRBV6-1 and TRBJ2-7; 8 bases agree with TRBD1. Trimming at V came to 7 bases and at J to 1 base, leaving 9 bases not matched to a gene. Germline V lookup: CDR1 MNHNS, CDR2 SASEGT. The CDR3 loop spans 15 amino acids. The CDR3 is CASKRLQGESYEQYF. The CDR3, as DNA: TGTGCCAGCAAAAGACTACAGGGGGAGTCCTACGAGCAGTACTTC.

The chain recombines TRBV28 with TRBJ1-4; the match to TRBD1 covers 10 bases. The CDR3 is made up of 16 amino acids. Germline V lookup: CDR1 MDHEN, CDR2 SYDVKM. After removal of 7 bases from V and 8 bases from J, the junction contained 13 bases not matched to a gene. CDR3 amino acids: CASTDGTGVVREKLFF. CDR3 bases: TGTGCCAGCACCGACGGGACAGGGGTTGTCCGGGAAAAACTGTTTTTT.

This chain links TRBV11-3 with TRBJ2-1, with 11 nucleotides matching TRBD2. Germline V gene lookup returns CDR1 SGHNT and CDR2 YENEEA. CDR3 length equals 17 residues. The J segment lost 6 bases and the V segment lost 1 base, leaving 8 bases of the junction unmatched. The CDR3 loop is CASSLGLIAGGPNEQFF. As DNA, the CDR3 is TGTGCCAGCAGCTTAGGGTTGATAGCGGGAGGGCCCAATGAGCAGTTCTTC.

This chain links TRBV5-1 with TRBJ2-7, with D maybe TRBD1 (6 bases). V lost 4 bases and J 5 bases, leaving 13 bases between the germline ends. There are 13 residues in the CDR3. In germline, CDR1 is SGHRS, CDR2 YFSETQ. The CDR3 nucleotides are TGCGCCAGCAGCAGGGGGACCCCCGACGAGCAGTACTTC. This encodes CASSRGTPDEQYF.

The J gene is TRBJ2-1, the V gene TRBV28, with 10 bases identical to TRBD1. Trimming cost V 10 bases and J 7 bases; bases outside gene matches: 7. In germline, CDR1 is MDHEN, CDR2 SYDVKM. This CDR3 comprises 13 residues. This chain's CDR3 is CATYRDRGNEQFF. For the CDR3, the DNA is TGTGCCACCTACCGGGACAGGGGTAATGAGCAGTTCTTC.